One T cell receptor (beta chain) is described in this entry. Antigen specificity is unknown. These data belong to a study of CD8+ T cells in alopecia areata. Study overall: Treatment of the treated patients consisted of oral tofacitinib, 5 to 10 mg twice daily. Study-wide results and limits: Scalp clonality, along with expanded CD8+ clones among the top 100, was significantly decreased by tofacitinib. Throughout tofacitinib, many expanded lesional clones continued to persist in scalp and blood.

The sample's treatment: oral pan-JAK inhibitor, 5-10 mg twice daily. Sorted out of PBMCs were CD4+ T cells and CD8+ T cells. The V gene's germline CDR1 is SEHNR and CDR2 FQNEAQ (reference sequence). The CDR3 is 17 residues long. Trimming removed 3 bases from V and 2 bases from J, with 17 bases in between. Sequencing used cDNA as its template, made by extracting RNA and reverse transcribing it. Clones were sequenced by immunoSEQ multiplex PCR, and TCRdb holds only the in-frame ones, with some missing. The sample carries fewer than 150,000 clones, 58% recorded once. The input for sequencing was CD8+ T cells sorted from blood, taken at week 4, from a patient treated with tofacitinib. The receptor comes from a human donor with alopecia areata. The chain is built from TRBV7-9 and TRBJ2-1; perhaps TRBD1 as D (6 bases). CDR3 nucleotides: TGTGCCAGCAGCTTTAGGGGGAAGCAGGGTACCTACAATGAGCAGTTCTTC. Translation gives CASSFRGKQGTYNEQFF.